Listed below are T cell receptor beta chains from one sample, sequenced in a study of blood T cell repertoires in COVID-19. Assay used: immunoSEQ multiplex PCR; TCRdb lists only in-frame clones, some missing. The sample lists approximately 90,000 clones, 60% to 85% occurring once. The sample consisted of peripheral blood. These TCRs come from a human donor in a cohort sampled during active COVID-19. Both conserved end residues are part of each CDR3. The D gene is left open where the match is weak.

D gene: TRBD1
V gene: TRBV7-2
CDR3 protein: CASSQGQGAQGEQYF

D gene: TRBD2
V gene: TRBV28
CDR3 protein: CASTETSARSYEQYF

D gene: NA
V gene: TRBV7-2
CDR3 protein: CASSLYASASAGELFF

D gene: NA
V gene: TRBV28
CDR3 protein: CASRLTGEKLFF

D gene: TRBD1
V gene: TRBV27
CDR3 protein: CASSSSGTEVGELFF

D gene: NA
V gene: TRBV13
CDR3 protein: CASSYRRAGANVLTF

D gene: TRBD1
V gene: TRBV24-1
CDR3 protein: CATSDKTGGSGANVLTF

D gene: TRBD1
V gene: TRBV7-9
CDR3 protein: CASSLDRSGGAKDTQYF

D gene: NA
V gene: TRBV18
CDR3 protein: CASSPLQAGTEAFF

D gene: NA
V gene: TRBV14
CDR3 protein: CASSRPGMNTEAFF

D gene: TRBD1
V gene: TRBV19
CDR3 protein: CAVRDSSSYEQYF

D gene: NA
V gene: TRBV5-1
CDR3 protein: CASSPRRGNEQFF

D gene: TRBD2
V gene: TRBV12-3/TRBV12-4
CDR3 protein: CASSLLTGGEQFF